One T cell receptor (beta chain) is described in this entry. Its antigen remains unidentified. The protocol was immunoSEQ multiplex PCR, while the TCRdb copy is restricted to in-frame clones and leaves out a portion. The table records tens of thousands of clones, over 65% of them present only once. Germline V gene data show CDR1 as SGDLS and CDR2 as YYNGEE. V was shortened by 0 bases and J by 2 bases, with 12 bases between the two germline ends. The CDR3 sequence is 15 residues long. This record comes from a study of cytotoxic CD8 clonotypes in ibrutinib-treated CLL. Study information: Response sampling came at median approximately a year of treatment, ranging 6 to 36 months.

Notes on the study in general: Progressing patients had sampling times that differed from those of sustained-remission patients.

Specimen: PBMCs, collected after 24 months of ibrutinib treatment. The chain is built from TRBV9 and TRBJ2-7, with a weak D call TRBD2 (5 bases). This clonotype originated in a human donor with chronic lymphocytic leukemia. The CDR3 loop is CASSVGTELTYEQYF. CDR3 in DNA: TGTGCCAGCAGCGTAGGGACTGAACTAACCTACGAGCAGTACTTC.